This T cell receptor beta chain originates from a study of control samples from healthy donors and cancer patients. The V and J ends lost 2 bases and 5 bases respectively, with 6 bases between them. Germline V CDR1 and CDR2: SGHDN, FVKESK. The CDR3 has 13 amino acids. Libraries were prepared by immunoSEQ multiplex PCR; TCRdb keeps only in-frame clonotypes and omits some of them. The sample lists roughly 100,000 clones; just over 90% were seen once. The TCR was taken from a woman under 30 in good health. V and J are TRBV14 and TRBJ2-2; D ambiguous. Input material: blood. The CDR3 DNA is TGTGCCAGCAGCCAATGGGGAACCGGGGAGCTGTTTTTT. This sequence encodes CASSQWGTGELFF. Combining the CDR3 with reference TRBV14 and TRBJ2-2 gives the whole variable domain EAGVTQFPSHSVIEKGQTVTLRCDPISGHDNLYWYRRVMGKEIKFLLHFVKESKQDESGMPNNRFLAERTGGTYSTLKVQPAELEDSGVYFCASSQWGTGELFFGEGSRLTVL.